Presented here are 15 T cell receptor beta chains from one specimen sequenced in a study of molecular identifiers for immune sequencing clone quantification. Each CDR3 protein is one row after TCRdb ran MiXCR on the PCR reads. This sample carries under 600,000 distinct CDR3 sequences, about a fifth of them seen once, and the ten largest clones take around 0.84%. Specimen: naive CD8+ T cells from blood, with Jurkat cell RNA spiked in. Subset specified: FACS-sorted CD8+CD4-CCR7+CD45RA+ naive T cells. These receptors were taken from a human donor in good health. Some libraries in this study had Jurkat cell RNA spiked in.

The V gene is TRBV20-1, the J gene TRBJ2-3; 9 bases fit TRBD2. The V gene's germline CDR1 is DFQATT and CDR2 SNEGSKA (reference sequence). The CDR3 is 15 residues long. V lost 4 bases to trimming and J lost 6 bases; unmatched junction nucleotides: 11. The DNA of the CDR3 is TGCAGTGCTACCCCCCAAGCGGGGGGCCGGGATACGCAGTATTTT. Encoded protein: CSATPQAGGRDTQYF.

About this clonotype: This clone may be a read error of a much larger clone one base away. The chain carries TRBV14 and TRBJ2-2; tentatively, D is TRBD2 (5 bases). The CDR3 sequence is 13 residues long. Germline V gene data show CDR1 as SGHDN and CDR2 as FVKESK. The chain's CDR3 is CASSPSSTGELVF. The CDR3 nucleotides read TGTGCCAGCAGCCCTAGTAGCACCGGGGAGCTGGTTTTT.

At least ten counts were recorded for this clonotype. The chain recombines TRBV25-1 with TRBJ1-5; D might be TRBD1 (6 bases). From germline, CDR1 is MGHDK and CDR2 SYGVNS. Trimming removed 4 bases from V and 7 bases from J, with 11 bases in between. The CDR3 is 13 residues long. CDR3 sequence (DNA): TGTGCCAGCAGTGGGCAGGGGTTCCAGCCCCAGCATTTT. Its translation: CASSGQGFQPQHF.

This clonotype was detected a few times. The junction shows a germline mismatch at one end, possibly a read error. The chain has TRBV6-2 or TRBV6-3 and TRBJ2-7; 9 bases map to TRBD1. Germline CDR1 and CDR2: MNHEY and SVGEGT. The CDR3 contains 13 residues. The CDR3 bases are TGTGCCAGCAGCTGGGACAGGGACTACAAGCAGTACTTC. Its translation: CASSWDRDYKQYF.

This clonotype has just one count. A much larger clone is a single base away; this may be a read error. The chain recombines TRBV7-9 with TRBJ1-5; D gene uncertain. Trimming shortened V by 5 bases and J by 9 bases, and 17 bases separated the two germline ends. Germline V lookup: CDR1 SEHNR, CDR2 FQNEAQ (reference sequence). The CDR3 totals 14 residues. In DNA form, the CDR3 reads TGTGCCAGCAGCGATTTGACGGTCATAGGGCCCCAGCATTTT. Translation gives CASSDLTVIGPQHF. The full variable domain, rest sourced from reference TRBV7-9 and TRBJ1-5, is DTGVSQNPRHKITKRGQNVTFRCDPISEHNRLYWYRQTLGQGPEFLTYFQNEAQLEKSRLLSDRFSAERPKGSFSTLEIQRTEQGDSAMYLCASSDLTVIGPQHFGDGTRLSIL.

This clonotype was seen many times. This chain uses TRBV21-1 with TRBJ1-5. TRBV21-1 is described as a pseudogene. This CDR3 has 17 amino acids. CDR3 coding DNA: TGTGCCAGCAGCAAAGAGAGGTCTGTTAATAGCAATCAGCCCCAGCATTTT. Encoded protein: CASSKERSVNSNQPQHF.

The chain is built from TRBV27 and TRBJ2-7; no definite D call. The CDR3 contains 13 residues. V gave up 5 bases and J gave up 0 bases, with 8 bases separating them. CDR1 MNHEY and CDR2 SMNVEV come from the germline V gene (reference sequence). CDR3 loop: CASSPYPSYEQYF. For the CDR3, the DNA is TGTGCCAGCAGTCCGTACCCCTCCTACGAGCAGTACTTC.

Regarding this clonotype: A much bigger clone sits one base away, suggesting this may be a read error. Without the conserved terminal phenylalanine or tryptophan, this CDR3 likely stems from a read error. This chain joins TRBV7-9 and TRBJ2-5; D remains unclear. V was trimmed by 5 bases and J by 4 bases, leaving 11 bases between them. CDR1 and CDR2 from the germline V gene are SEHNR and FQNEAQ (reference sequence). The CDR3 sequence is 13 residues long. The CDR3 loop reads CASSEPTGETQYL. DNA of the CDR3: TGTGCCAGCAGCGAGCCTACCGGAGAGACCCAGTACCTC.

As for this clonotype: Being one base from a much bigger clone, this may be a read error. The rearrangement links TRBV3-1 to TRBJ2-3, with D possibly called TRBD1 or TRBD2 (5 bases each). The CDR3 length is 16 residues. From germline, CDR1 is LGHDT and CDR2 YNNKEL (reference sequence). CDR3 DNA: TGTGCCGGCAGCCAAGTAGGGACCTCGTCTCTGGATACGCAGTATTTT. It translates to CAGSQVGTSSLDTQYF.

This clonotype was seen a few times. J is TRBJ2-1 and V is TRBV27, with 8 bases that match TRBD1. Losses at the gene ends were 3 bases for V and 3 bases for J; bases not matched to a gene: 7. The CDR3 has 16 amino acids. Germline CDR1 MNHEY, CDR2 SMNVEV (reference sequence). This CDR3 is CASSFLTGDLYNEQFF. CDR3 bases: TGTGCCAGCAGTTTTCTGACAGGGGATCTCTACAATGAGCAGTTCTTC.

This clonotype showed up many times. The DNA of the CDR3 is TGTGCCAGCAGCTCAAGCGGGAGGTCCTACAATGAGCAGTTCTTC. Its translation is CASSSSGRSYNEQFF. The chain employs TRBV11-2 and TRBJ2-1, with TRBD2 matching over 9 bases. The germline CDR1 and CDR2 sequences are SGHAT and FQNNGV. V shed 4 bases, J shed 1 base, and the junction held 2 bases outside the gene matches. The CDR3 has 15 amino acids.

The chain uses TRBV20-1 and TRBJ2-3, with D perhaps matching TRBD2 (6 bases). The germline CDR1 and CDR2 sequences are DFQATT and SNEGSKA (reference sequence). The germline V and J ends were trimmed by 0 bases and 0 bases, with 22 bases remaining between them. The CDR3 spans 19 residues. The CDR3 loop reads CSARDSDGSSFPSTDTQYF. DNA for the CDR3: TGCAGTGCTAGAGATTCTGACGGGAGCTCCTTCCCTAGCACAGATACGCAGTATTTT.

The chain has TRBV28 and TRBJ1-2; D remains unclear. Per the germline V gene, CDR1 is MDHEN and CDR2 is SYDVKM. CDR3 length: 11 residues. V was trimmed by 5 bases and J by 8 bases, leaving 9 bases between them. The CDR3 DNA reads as TGTGCCAGCAGTACACCGGGAGGCTACACCTTC. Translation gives CASSTPGGYTF.

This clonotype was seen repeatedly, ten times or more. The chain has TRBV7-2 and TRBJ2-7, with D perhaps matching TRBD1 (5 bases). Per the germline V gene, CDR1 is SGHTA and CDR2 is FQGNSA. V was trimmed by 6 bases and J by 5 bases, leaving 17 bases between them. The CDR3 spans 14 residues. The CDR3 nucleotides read TGTGCCAGCAGACAACATCCAGGGTCGAACGAGCAGTACTTC. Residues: CASRQHPGSNEQYF.

The CDR3 loop is CASSDRGRYRTDTQYF. CDR3 nucleotides: TGTGCCAGCAGCGACAGGGGCCGCTACCGCACAGATACGCAGTATTTT. V and J are TRBV7-9 and TRBJ2-3; 8 bases fit TRBD1. CDR1 is SEHNR and CDR2 is FQNEAQ in the germline V gene (reference sequence). V lost 5 bases and J lost 1; bases outside the gene matches: 8. The CDR3 sequence is 16 residues long.